Below, 22 T cell receptor beta chains from the same sample are listed, as sequenced in a study of T cell changes during pregnancy in multiple sclerosis. Clones were read by immunoSEQ multiplex PCR, and TCRdb kept only the in-frame ones, dropping some. In the table there are tens of thousands of clones, 91% of which are singletons. Sequenced here: peripheral blood, sampled before pregnancy. These receptor sequences come from a female donor with multiple sclerosis, enrolled in a pregnancy study.

V and J are TRBV7-9 and TRBJ2-5; 11 bases agree with TRBD2. Germline CDR1 and CDR2: SEHNR and FQNEAQ (reference sequence). V shed 7 bases and J 2 bases; nucleotides not matched to a gene: 12. This CDR3 region has 17 residues. The CDR3 region has the DNA TGTGCCAGCACCAAACTAGGGGCTAGCGGGGGGCAAGAGACCCAGTACTTC. This translates into CASTKLGASGGQETQYF.

This chain links TRBV7-6 with TRBJ2-5; TRBD1 agrees at 10 bases. Per the germline V gene, CDR1 is SGHVS and CDR2 is FNYEAQ. V trimming: 5 bases; J trimming: 4 bases; junction bases outside the gene matches: 4. The CDR3 is made up of 14 amino acids. CDR3 amino acids: CASSRDRGRETQYF. The CDR3 DNA reads as TGTGCCAGCAGCCGGGACAGGGGTAGAGAGACCCAGTACTTC.

The rearrangement uses TRBV11-3 and TRBJ1-1, with 11 bases aligning to TRBD1. The V segment lost 5 bases and the J segment 4 bases; nucleotides outside the gene matches: 3. The CDR3 length is 14 residues. Germline CDR1 and CDR2: SGHNT and YENEEA. CDR3 bases: TGTGCCAGCAGCCGGACAGGGGGCGGCACTGAAGCTTTCTTT. It yields the protein CASSRTGGGTEAFF. Using reference TRBV11-3 and TRBJ1-1 for the parts outside the CDR3, the full variable domain is EAGVVQSPRYKIIEKKQPVAFWCNPISGHNTLYWYLQNLGQGPELLIRYENEEAVDDSQLPKDRFSAERLKGVDSTLKIQPAELGDSAVYLCASSRTGGGTEAFFGQGTRLTVV.

The chain carries TRBV5-4 and TRBJ2-3, with TRBD1 matching over 10 bases. With 4 bases clipped from V and 3 bases from J, the junction kept 5 bases outside the gene matches. Germline lookup yields CDR1 SGHNT and CDR2 YYREEE (reference sequence). The CDR3 sequence is 15 residues long. In nucleotides, the CDR3 is TGTGCCAGCAGCCGAAGACAGGGGGCGACAGATACGCAGTATTTT. Residues: CASSRRQGATDTQYF.

The rearrangement links TRBV18 to TRBJ1-4; TRBD1 is a possible D gene (6 bases). Germline V gene lookup returns CDR1 KGHSH and CDR2 LQKENI. This CDR3 region has 14 residues. V lost 3 bases, J lost 6 bases, and 11 bases lay in between. The CDR3, as DNA: TGTGCCAGCTCACCTCTCGAGGGGGATGAAAAACTGTTTTTT. It specifies CASSPLEGDEKLFF.

The chain has TRBV27 and TRBJ2-5; no clear D gene. Trimming shortened V by 2 bases and J by 2 bases, and 6 bases separated the two germline ends. The V gene's germline CDR1 is MNHEY and CDR2 SMNVEV (reference sequence). The CDR3 spans 13 residues. The chain's CDR3 is CASSLLQQETQYF. Written as DNA, the CDR3 is TGTGCCAGCAGTTTACTTCAGCAAGAGACCCAGTACTTC.

The CDR3 nucleotides are TGTGCCAGCAGCCTCGACGGAGGTGCTGGCTACACCTTC. Translating it yields CASSLDGGAGYTF. The V call is TRBV7-2, the J call TRBJ1-2, with D uncertain. CDR3 length: 13 residues. The ends were cut back, 5 bases at V and 7 bases at J, with 14 bases in the middle. Per germline, CDR1 SGHTA and CDR2 FQGNSA.

V gene TRBV27 combines with J gene TRBJ2-5, with TRBD1 matching 7 bases. The V gene end was trimmed by 7 bases and the J gene end by 5 bases; junction bases not matched to a gene: 13. Germline CDR1 reads MNHEY; CDR2 reads SMNVEV (reference sequence). The CDR3 has 15 residues. The DNA for the CDR3 is TGTGCCAGCAAGGATTGGACAGGAGGTCAGGAGACCCAGTACTTC. Translated, it gives CASKDWTGGQETQYF.

This clone appeared a single time. The chain is built from TRBV11-3 and TRBJ2-7; D is unresolved. V lost 0 bases and J 1 base, leaving 7 bases between the germline ends. Germline CDR1 and CDR2: SGHNT and YENEEA. The CDR3 has 14 residues. CDR3 sequence (DNA): TGTGCCAGCAGCTTAGATGCGGCATCCTACGAGCAGTACTTC. This encodes CASSLDAASYEQYF.

This sequence joins TRBV7-3 and TRBJ1-6, with TRBD1 as a possible D gene (5 bases). The CDR3 is 14 residues long. The V end was cut by 8 bases, the J end by 6 bases, with 14 bases between. Germline CDR1 and CDR2: SGHTA and FQGTGA. CDR3 in amino acids: CASQGEGVNSPLHF. The CDR3 bases are TGTGCCAGCCAAGGGGAGGGCGTTAATTCACCCCTCCACTTT. Supplemented by reference TRBV7-3 and TRBJ1-6, the full variable domain reads GAGVSQTPSNKVTEKGKYVELRCDPISGHTALYWYRQSLGQGPEFLIYFQGTGAADDSGLPNDRFFAVRPEGSVSTLKIQRTERGDSAVYLCASQGEGVNSPLHFGNGTRLTVT.

The V call is TRBV28, the J call TRBJ2-5, with D perhaps TRBD2 (5 bases). Per germline, CDR1 MDHEN and CDR2 SYDVKM. The CDR3 covers 15 residues. V was trimmed by 1 base and J by 5 bases, leaving 14 bases between them. The CDR3 is CASSLLVGLGETQYF. CDR3 in DNA: TGTGCCAGCAGTTTATTGGTAGGACTCGGGGAGACCCAGTACTTC.

There are a few counts of this clone. The rearrangement joins TRBV7-6 to TRBJ1-5; no reliable D call. This CDR3 contains 16 residues. The V gene lost 1 base and the J gene lost 4 bases, with 14 bases spanning the gap. Germline CDR1 reads SGHVS; CDR2 reads FNYEAQ. Written as DNA, the CDR3 is TGTGCCAGCAGCTTAGAAGAGGGTGGCGTGAATCAGCCCCAGCATTTT. This sequence encodes CASSLEEGGVNQPQHF.

This chain uses TRBV6-5 with TRBJ1-2; D not resolved. Germline CDR1 and CDR2: MNHEY and SVGAGI. CDR3 size: 14 residues. V lost 6 bases and J 10 bases, leaving 21 bases between the germline ends. The CDR3 coding sequence is TGTGCCAGCAGCTATGGAGATTTAAGAGGAGTCTACACCTTC. Translating gives CASSYGDLRGVYTF.

The chain employs TRBV30 and TRBJ1-4; D perhaps matches TRBD1 (5 bases). This CDR3 spans 14 amino acids. Germline V CDR1 and CDR2: GTSNPN, SVGIG (reference sequence). V lost 1 base and J lost 8, with 14 bases in between. The CDR3 spells CAWSEGLGSEKLFF. For the CDR3, the DNA is TGTGCCTGGAGTGAGGGGCTGGGTTCCGAAAAACTGTTTTTT.

The chain links TRBV7-2 to TRBJ1-2; perhaps TRBD1 as D (6 bases). CDR3 length: 15 residues. Germline loops: CDR1 SGHTA, CDR2 FQGNSA. With 8 bases removed from V and 3 bases from J, the gap between germline ends came to 19 bases. CDR3 residues: CASGELRGWDYGYTF. As DNA, the CDR3 is TGTGCCAGCGGAGAGCTAAGGGGGTGGGACTATGGCTACACCTTC.

The chain has TRBV5-4 and TRBJ1-3; D remains unclear. Germline loops: CDR1 SGHNT, CDR2 YYREEE (reference sequence). V lost 0 bases, J lost 2 bases, and 6 bases lay in between. The CDR3 is 14 amino acids. CDR3 nucleotide sequence: TGTGCCAGCAGCTTGGGGAGAGCTGGAAACACCATATATTTT. This sequence encodes CASSLGRAGNTIYF.

This clone was counted once. The chain joins TRBV10-3 to TRBJ2-1; TRBD2 agrees at 10 bases. The CDR3 sequence is 15 residues long. V gave up 7 bases and J gave up 5 bases; unmatched junction bases: 8. CDR1 and CDR2 (germline): ENHRY, SYGVKD. The DNA of the CDR3 is TGTGCCATCAAGGCTAGCGGGGGCCAACACAATGAGCAGTTCTTC. Amino acid sequence: CAIKASGGQHNEQFF.

The chain's CDR3 is CASSIQGTGREKLFF. In DNA form, the CDR3 reads TGTGCCAGCAGCATACAGGGGACAGGGCGGGAAAAACTGTTTTTT. The rearrangement links TRBV7-2 to TRBJ1-4; 9 positions match TRBD1. This CDR3 is 15 amino acids long. Germline assignment: CDR1 SGHTA and CDR2 FQGNSA. J was trimmed by 8 bases and V by 5 bases; bases with no gene match: 9. Drawing the rest from reference TRBV7-2 and TRBJ1-4, the complete variable domain is GAGVSQSPSNKVTEKGKDVELRCDPISGHTALYWYRQSLGQGLEFLIYFQGNSAPDKSGLPSDRFSAERTGGSVSTLTIQRTQQEDSAVYLCASSIQGTGREKLFFGSGTQLSVL.

The chain joins TRBV5-4 to TRBJ1-6, with 7 bases matching TRBD1. After removal of 4 bases from V and 0 bases from J, the junction contained 7 bases not matched to a gene. Germline CDR1 reads SGHNT; CDR2 reads YYREEE (reference sequence). The CDR3 spans 17 residues. The CDR3 loop is CASSHGTASSYNSPLHF. As DNA, the CDR3 is TGTGCCAGCAGCCACGGGACAGCTAGCTCCTATAATTCACCCCTCCACTTT.

This clone occurred a few times. This sequence joins TRBV4-1 and TRBJ1-5, with D uncertain. CDR3 length: 13 amino acids. Germline CDR1 MGHRA, CDR2 YSYEKL. Trimming pared 0 bases from V and 7 bases from J, leaving 7 bases between. The CDR3 coding sequence is TGCGCCAGCAGCCAAGATAGTTGGCAGCCCCAGCATTTT. Translated, it gives CASSQDSWQPQHF.

The chain uses TRBV4-3 and TRBJ1-1, with TRBD1 as a possible D gene (5 bases). Germline V CDR1 and CDR2: LGHNA, YSLEER. The CDR3 covers 12 residues. V was pared by 4 bases and J by 5 bases, with 8 bases between. The CDR3 region has the DNA TGCGCCAGCAGCCGGGGGGGGACTGAAGCTTTCTTT. Residues: CASSRGGTEAFF.

This sequence joins TRBV2 and TRBJ1-1; 7 nucleotides line up with TRBD1. The germline gives CDR1 SNHLY, CDR2 FYNNEI. The junction had 5 bases not matched to a gene; V was cut back by 6 bases and J by 1 base. This CDR3 spans 14 amino acids. The CDR3 loop is CASRNRGGNTEAFF. The CDR3 nucleotides read TGTGCCAGCAGGAACAGGGGTGGGAACACTGAAGCTTTCTTT.